The 21 T cell receptor beta chains reported below all come from one sample, sequenced in a study of blood T cell repertoires in COVID-19. TCRdb keeps only in-frame clones here, not all; method: immunoSEQ multiplex PCR. This table has 120,000 or so clones, approximately 90% appearing once. Sequenced input: peripheral blood. Receptors originate from a human donor in a cohort sampled during active COVID-19.

The chain is built from TRBV15 and TRBJ2-4; D uncertain. Trimming cost V 5 bases and J 8 bases, with 16 bases left between them. Germline V gene sequence: CDR1 LNHNV, CDR2 YYDKDF (reference sequence). This CDR3 region has 14 residues. Here the CDR3 DNA reads TGTGCCACCAGCTCCTCGCGGAGAGAAGACATTCAGTACTTC. It codes for CATSSSRREDIQYF.

The chain is built from TRBV5-1 and TRBJ2-2; 9 bases map to TRBD1. Trimming cost V 4 bases and J 6 bases; bases outside gene matches: 7. Germline V lookup: CDR1 SGHRS, CDR2 YFSETQ. The CDR3 has 15 residues. The CDR3 nucleotides read TGCGCCAGCAGCCCGGGGGACAGGGTTTCCGGGGAGCTGTTTTTT. Encoded protein: CASSPGDRVSGELFF.

This clone has just one count. The chain combines TRBV5-5 with TRBJ2-7; D ambiguous. Trimming removed 0 bases from V and 2 bases from J, with 9 bases in between. The CDR3 is made up of 14 amino acids. CDR1 and CDR2 from the germline V gene are SGHKS and YYEKEE (reference sequence). This CDR3 reads CASSLAQLTYEQYF. The CDR3 nucleotides read TGTGCCAGCAGCTTGGCCCAGTTAACCTACGAGCAGTACTTC.

The gene calls are TRBV5-4 and TRBJ1-4, with a possible D match to TRBD1 (6 bases). V dropped 1 base and J dropped 8 bases, with 15 bases sitting between them. CDR3 length equals 15 residues. Germline V lookup: CDR1 SGHNT, CDR2 YYREEE (reference sequence). This chain's CDR3 is CASSLLGEGEEKLFF. As DNA, the CDR3 is TGTGCCAGCAGCTTGTTAGGAGAGGGGGAGGAAAAACTGTTTTTT.

The rearrangement joins TRBV6-6 to TRBJ1-3, with 9 bases matching TRBD1. Germline V gene sequence: CDR1 MNHNY, CDR2 SVGAGI (reference sequence). J gave up 1 base and V 4 bases, and 5 bases lay outside the gene matches. The CDR3 has 16 residues. CDR3 sequence (DNA): TGTGCCAGCAGTTTTGGGACAGGGCTTTCTGGAAACACCATATATTTT. Amino acids: CASSFGTGLSGNTIYF.

This rearrangement joins TRBV19 to TRBJ1-4, with D possibly being TRBD1 (6 bases). CDR1 and CDR2 from the germline V gene are LNHDA and SQIVND (reference sequence). There are 15 residues in the CDR3. V gave up 5 bases and J gave up 8 bases, with 18 bases separating them. CDR3 coding DNA: TGTGCCAGTAGTGCTACAGGGTTTGCGAGGGAAAAACTGTTTTTT. Protein product: CASSATGFAREKLFF.

This chain links TRBV15 with TRBJ2-1, with 7 bases fitting TRBD2. The junction had 11 bases not matched to a gene; V was cut back by 0 bases and J by 0 bases. Germline V lookup: CDR1 LNHNV, CDR2 YYDKDF (reference sequence). The CDR3 covers 19 residues. CDR3 protein: CATSRDRGGTPSSYNEQFF. In DNA, the CDR3 is TGTGCCACCAGCAGAGATCGGGGAGGGACTCCAAGCTCCTACAATGAGCAGTTCTTC.

This clone was observed a single time. The chain uses TRBV2 and TRBJ1-5; D not resolved. CDR3 size: 14 residues. Per germline, CDR1 SNHLY and CDR2 FYNNEI. V gave up 7 bases and J gave up 2 bases, with 12 bases separating them. CDR3 DNA sequence: TGTGCCAGCAAGCAGGAGGGAGGCAATCAGCCCCAGCATTTT. Protein sequence: CASKQEGGNQPQHF.

This clone appeared a single time. The genes are TRBV5-6 and TRBJ2-3, with 7 bases fitting TRBD1. Unmatched junction bases numbered 5, after V lost 0 bases and J lost 4 bases. The CDR3 loop spans 15 amino acids. In germline, CDR1 is SGHDT, CDR2 YYEEEE. The CDR3 DNA reads as TGTGCCAGCAGCTTGGCCGGGACAGATCCAGATACGCAGTATTTT. This sequence encodes CASSLAGTDPDTQYF.

The V gene is TRBV6-6, the J gene TRBJ2-1; D is possibly TRBD1 (5 bases). The CDR3 contains 15 residues. V was trimmed by 2 bases and J by 0 bases, leaving 8 bases between them. Germline CDR1 reads MNHNY; CDR2 reads SVGAGI (reference sequence). Written as DNA, the CDR3 is TGTGCCAGCAGTTACGTGCAGGGCTCCTACAATGAGCAGTTCTTC. Translated: CASSYVQGSYNEQFF.

The chain combines TRBV5-1 with TRBJ2-1; possibly TRBD2 for D (6 bases). V lost 4 bases to trimming and J lost 0 bases, with 11 bases between them. The germline V gene has CDR1 SGHRS and CDR2 YFSETQ. CDR3 length: 15 residues. For the CDR3, the DNA is TGCGCCAGCAGCCCCATCGGGAGCTCCTACAATGAGCAGTTCTTC. It codes for CASSPIGSSYNEQFF.

This chain uses TRBV18 with TRBJ2-2; D may be TRBD1 (6 bases). V gave up 5 bases and J gave up 2 bases, with 9 bases separating them. This CDR3 has 14 amino acids. The germline gives CDR1 KGHSH, CDR2 LQKENI. The CDR3 region has the DNA TGTGCCAGCTCAACAGGGAGCAACACCGGGGAGCTGTTTTTT. Translation: CASSTGSNTGELFF.

The chain employs TRBV19 and TRBJ2-1; D unclear. The CDR3 has 14 amino acids. V dropped 5 bases and J dropped 0 bases, with 8 bases sitting between them. Germline CDR1 is LNHDA and CDR2 is SQIVND (reference sequence). In nucleotides, the CDR3 is TGTGCCAGTAGTTTGTATTTCTCCTACAATGAGCAGTTCTTC. The encoded protein is CASSLYFSYNEQFF.

The V gene is TRBV3-1 (or the pseudogene TRBV3-2), the J gene TRBJ2-7, with TRBD2 identical over 7 bases. V lost 4 bases to trimming and J lost 3 bases; unmatched junction nucleotides: 3. Germline V CDR1 and CDR2: LGHDT, YNNKEL (reference sequence). The CDR3 extends over 13 amino acids. The DNA for the CDR3 is TGTGCCAGCAGCCCCGGGGGGTACTACGAGCAGTACTTC. Translating it yields CASSPGGYYEQYF.

V usage is TRBV21-1 and J usage is TRBJ2-2; TRBD2, the D gene given by the table, was not confirmed from the DNA. TRBV21-1 is shown as a pseudogene. This CDR3 is built from 19 residues. The CDR3 reads CASSKVPTSGGPYTGELFF. The CDR3 DNA is TGTGCCAGCAGCAAAGTCCCGACTAGCGGAGGACCGTACACCGGGGAGCTGTTTTTT.

The chain recombines TRBV5-6 with TRBJ1-6, with D possibly TRBD1 on 5 matching bases. The CDR3 has 17 amino acids. The germline CDR1 and CDR2 sequences are SGHDT and YYEEEE. V lost 4 bases and J 4 bases, leaving 18 bases between the germline ends. CDR3 residues: CASSLSTAGLYNSPLHF. The CDR3 DNA reads as TGTGCCAGCAGCCTCTCGACGGCGGGACTATATAATTCACCCCTCCACTTT.

This chain connects TRBV24-1 to TRBJ2-3; D remains ambiguous. CDR3 length: 13 residues. Germline-derived CDR1 and CDR2 are KGHDR and SFDVKD. The V gene lost 4 bases and the J gene lost 6 bases, with 10 bases spanning the gap. This CDR3 is CATSDVATDTQYF. The CDR3 nucleotides read TGTGCCACCAGTGACGTAGCAACCGATACGCAGTATTTT.

The chain combines TRBV4-2 with TRBJ1-2; TRBD1 matches 9 bases. Per the germline V gene, CDR1 is LGHNA and CDR2 is YNFKEQ. V shed 3 bases and J 11 bases; nucleotides not matched to a gene: 10. CDR3 length: 14 residues. The CDR3 nucleotides are TGTGCCAGCAGCCACACACCGGGACAGGGCATATACACCTTC. Translated, it gives CASSHTPGQGIYTF.

The CDR3 spells CSVEDRQSSYNEQFF. The CDR3 DNA is TGCAGCGTTGAAGATCGACAGAGCTCCTACAATGAGCAGTTCTTC. The J gene is TRBJ2-1, the V gene TRBV29-1; a weak D match, TRBD1 (5 bases). Trimming cost V 0 bases and J 0 bases, with 9 bases left between them. The CDR3 is 15 residues long. Germline values: CDR1 SQVTM, CDR2 ANQGSEA.

The chain recombines TRBV4-2 with TRBJ1-6, with D unclear. The germline V and J ends were trimmed by 1 base and 10 bases, with 14 bases remaining between them. CDR1 is LGHNA and CDR2 is YNFKEQ in the germline V gene. This CDR3 is 15 amino acids long. CDR3 loop: CASSQVWSLRSPLHF. CDR3 in DNA: TGTGCCAGCAGCCAAGTATGGAGTTTAAGGTCACCCCTCCACTTT.

The chain recombines TRBV4-2 with TRBJ2-1; D remains ambiguous. CDR1 is LGHNA, CDR2 YNFKEQ, per germline. V lost 0 bases, J lost 10 bases, and 19 bases lay in between. This CDR3 comprises 16 residues. The CDR3 nucleotides read TGTGCCAGCAGCCAAGAATACGGAGAGCCCCCTGCGGAGCAGTTCTTC. Translation: CASSQEYGEPPAEQFF.